The text below deals with one T cell receptor (beta chain). The length of the CDR3 is 13 residues. The germline V gene encodes CDR1 SGHAT and CDR2 FQNNGV. V dropped 5 bases and J dropped 5; count of bases not matched to a gene: 3. This specimen comes from a study of blood T cell repertoires in COVID-19. Authors' methods: Estimation of nucleated cell counts was performed using reference gene primer amplification. Sequencing was performed with immunoSEQ multiplex PCR; in TCRdb, only in-frame clones are kept and a portion is missing. V, J and clone size are taken as reported in that table, and D and trimming were inferred from the DNA itself. The sample holds 190,000 or so clones; approximately 90% are singletons and the top ten take under 13%.

Sequenced input: PBMCs or T cells enriched from blood (not recorded which). The clonotype was recovered from a man aged 18 to 30 with acute COVID-19. V is TRBV11-2 and J is TRBJ2-7, with TRBD1 matching 10 bases. The CDR3 DNA reads as TGTGCCAGCAGCAGGGACAGGGGCGACGAGCAGTACTTC. Encoded protein: CASSRDRGDEQYF. Together with reference TRBV11-2 and TRBJ2-7, the CDR3 gives the full variable domain: EAGVAQSPRYKIIEKRQSVAFWCNPISGHATLYWYQQILGQGPKLLIQFQNNGVVDDSQLPKDRFSAERLKGVDSTLKIQPAKLEDSAVYLCASSRDRGDEQYFGPGTRLTVT.